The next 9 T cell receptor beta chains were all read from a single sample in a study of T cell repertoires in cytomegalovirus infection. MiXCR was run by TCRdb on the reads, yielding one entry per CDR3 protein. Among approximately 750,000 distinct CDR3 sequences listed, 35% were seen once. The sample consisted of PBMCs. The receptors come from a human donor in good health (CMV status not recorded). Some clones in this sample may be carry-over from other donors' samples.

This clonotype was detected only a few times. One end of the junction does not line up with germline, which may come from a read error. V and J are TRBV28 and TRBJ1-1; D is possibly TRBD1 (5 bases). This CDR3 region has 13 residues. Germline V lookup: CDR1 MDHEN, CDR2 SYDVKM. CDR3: CASSSSAWQGGPF. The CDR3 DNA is TGTGCCAGCAGTTCCTCGGCTTGGCAGGGCGGTCCGTTT.

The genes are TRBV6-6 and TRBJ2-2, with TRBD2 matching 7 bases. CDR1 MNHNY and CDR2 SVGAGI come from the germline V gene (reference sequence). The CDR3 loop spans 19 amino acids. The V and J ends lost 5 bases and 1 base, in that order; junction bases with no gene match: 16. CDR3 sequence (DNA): TGTGCCAGCAGTCCCCCCGCCGAGGCGGGAGCCTTGAACACCGGGGAGCTGTTTTTT. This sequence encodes CASSPPAEAGALNTGELFF.

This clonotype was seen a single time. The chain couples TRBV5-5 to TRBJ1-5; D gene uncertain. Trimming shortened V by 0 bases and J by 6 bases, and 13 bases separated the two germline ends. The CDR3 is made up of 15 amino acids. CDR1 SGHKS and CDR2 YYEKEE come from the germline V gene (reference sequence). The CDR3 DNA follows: TGTGCCAGCAGCTTGGACGGGGAGGGTCGTCAGCCCCAGCATTTT. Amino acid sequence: CASSLDGEGRQPQHF.

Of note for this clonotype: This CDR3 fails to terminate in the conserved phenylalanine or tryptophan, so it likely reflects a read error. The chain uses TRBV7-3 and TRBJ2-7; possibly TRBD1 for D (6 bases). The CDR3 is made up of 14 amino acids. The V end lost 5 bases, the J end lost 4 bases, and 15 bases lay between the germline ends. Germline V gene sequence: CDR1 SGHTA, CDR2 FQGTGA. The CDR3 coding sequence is TGTGCCAGCAGCCTGCCGGACAGCTCTTACGAGCAGTACTTA. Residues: CASSLPDSSYEQYL.

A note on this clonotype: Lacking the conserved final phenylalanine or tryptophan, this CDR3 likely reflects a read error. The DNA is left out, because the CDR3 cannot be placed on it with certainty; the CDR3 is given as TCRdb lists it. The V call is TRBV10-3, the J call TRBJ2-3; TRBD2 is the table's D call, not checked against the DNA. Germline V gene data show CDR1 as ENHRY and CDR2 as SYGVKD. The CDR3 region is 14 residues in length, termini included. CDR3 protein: CAISVERVHAAQCL.

CDR3 in amino acids: CASSDGLAGMGEQYF. DNA for the CDR3: TGTGCCAGCAGTGATGGACTAGCGGGAATGGGAGAGCAGTACTTC. The chain is built from TRBV6-4 and TRBJ2-7; 12 bases line up with TRBD2. The germline CDR1 and CDR2 sequences are MRHNA and SNTAGT. V gave up 3 bases and J gave up 7 bases; unmatched junction bases: 7. The CDR3 is made up of 15 amino acids.

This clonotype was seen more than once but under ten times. This CDR3 reads CASSPWDGSYEQYF. CDR3 bases: TGCGCCAGCAGCCCATGGGACGGCTCCTACGAGCAGTACTTC. The rearrangement links TRBV4-1 to TRBJ2-7; D is tentatively TRBD1 or TRBD2 (5 bases each). CDR3 length: 14 residues. CDR1 MGHRA and CDR2 YSYEKL come from the germline V gene. Trimming shortened V by 4 bases and J by 0 bases, and 10 bases separated the two germline ends.

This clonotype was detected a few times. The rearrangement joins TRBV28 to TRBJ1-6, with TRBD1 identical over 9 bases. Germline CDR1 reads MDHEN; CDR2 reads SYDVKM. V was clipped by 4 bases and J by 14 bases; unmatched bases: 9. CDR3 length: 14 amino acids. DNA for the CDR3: TGTGCCAGCAGTTCACAGGGGGCCGTGTGGGCCCTCCACTTT. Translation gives CASSSQGAVWALHF. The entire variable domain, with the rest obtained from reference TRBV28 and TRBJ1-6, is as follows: DVKVTQSSRYLVKRTGEKVFLECVQDMDHENMFWYRQDPGLGLRLIYFSYDVKMKEKGDIPEGYSVSREKKERFSLILESASTNQTSMYLCASSSQGAVWALHFGNGTRLTVT.

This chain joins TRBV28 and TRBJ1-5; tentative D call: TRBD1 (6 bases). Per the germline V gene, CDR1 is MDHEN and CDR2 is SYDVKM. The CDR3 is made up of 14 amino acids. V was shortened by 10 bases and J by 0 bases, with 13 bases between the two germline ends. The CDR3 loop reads CAIQGTHSNQPQHF. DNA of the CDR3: TGTGCCATCCAGGGGACCCATAGCAATCAGCCCCAGCATTTT. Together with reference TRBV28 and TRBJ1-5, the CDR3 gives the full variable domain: DVKVTQSSRYLVKRTGEKVFLECVQDMDHENMFWYRQDPGLGLRLIYFSYDVKMKEKGDIPEGYSVSREKKERFSLILESASTNQTSMYLCAIQGTHSNQPQHFGDGTRLSIL.